A single sample is the source of the 9 T cell receptor beta chains below, sequenced in a study of metastatic and nonmetastatic thyroid tumors. Until they underwent thyroid surgery, no patient had received any treatment. MiXCR re-clonotyped the PCR reads for TCRdb. The sample lists under 30,000 clones, 15% occurring once. The sample taken for sequencing was blood. The receptors originated from a female donor with papillary thyroid cancer or a benign thyroid nodule (not recorded which). Some clones in this sample may be carry-over from other donors' samples.

This clone is labeled as medium-sized (0.01 to 0.1%). V gene TRBV2 combines with J gene TRBJ2-7; D is perhaps TRBD1 or TRBD2 (5 bases each). In germline, CDR1 is SNHLY, CDR2 FYNNEI. The CDR3 contains 13 residues. V was cut by 3 bases and J by 3 bases, with 9 bases left in between. The CDR3 reads CASSEGRIYEQYF. The CDR3 DNA reads TGTGCCAGCAGTGAGGGACGGATCTACGAGCAGTACTTC.

This clone was seen ten or more times. The chain recombines TRBV5-4 with TRBJ1-6, with TRBD1 matching 8 bases. CDR1 is SGHNT and CDR2 is YYREEE in the germline V gene (reference sequence). The length of the CDR3 is 14 residues. Losses at the gene ends were 6 bases for V and 7 bases for J; bases not matched to a gene: 6. The CDR3 DNA reads TGTGCCAGCAATTCAGGGGGCAGCAATTCACCCCTCCACTTT. Amino acids: CASNSGGSNSPLHF.

V usage is TRBV7-2 and J usage is TRBJ1-2; 7 positions match TRBD1. V dropped 3 bases and J dropped 2; count of bases not matched to a gene: 9. From germline, CDR1 is SGHTA and CDR2 FQGNSA. This CDR3 spans 16 amino acids. The CDR3 region is CASSFSAGGANYGYTF. In nucleotides, the CDR3 is TGTGCCAGCAGCTTTAGCGCAGGGGGAGCGAACTATGGCTACACCTTC.

This clone was seen ten or more times. The chain joins TRBV28 to TRBJ1-5, with D uncertain. CDR3 size: 14 residues. The germline V gene encodes CDR1 MDHEN and CDR2 SYDVKM. Trimming cost V 3 bases and J 1 base, with 7 bases left between them. The CDR3: CASSFGKSNQPQHF. As DNA, the CDR3 is TGTGCCAGCAGTTTCGGCAAGAGCAATCAGCCCCAGCATTTT.

In its sample, this clone was seen many times. The rearrangement joins TRBV28 to TRBJ1-6; 7 positions match TRBD1. With 6 bases clipped from V and 6 bases from J, the junction kept 8 bases outside the gene matches. Germline V gives CDR1 MDHEN, CDR2 SYDVKM. The CDR3 spans 15 residues. The CDR3 is CASRDTGTVNSPLHF. The CDR3 DNA reads TGTGCCAGCAGAGATACCGGGACAGTTAATTCACCCCTCCACTTT. The whole variable domain, filled in from reference TRBV28 and TRBJ1-6, reads DVKVTQSSRYLVKRTGEKVFLECVQDMDHENMFWYRQDPGLGLRLIYFSYDVKMKEKGDIPEGYSVSREKKERFSLILESASTNQTSMYLCASRDTGTVNSPLHFGNGTRLTVT.

This clone was found many times. V and J are TRBV20-1 and TRBJ2-1, with 10 bases that match TRBD2. V was clipped by 2 bases and J by 7 bases; unmatched bases: 8. The germline CDR1 and CDR2 sequences are DFQATT and SNEGSKA (reference sequence). CDR3 length: 15 residues. Written as DNA, the CDR3 is TGCAGTGCTAGAATTAGCGGGAGGATAAGTAATGAGCAGTTCTTC. As protein: CSARISGRISNEQFF.

The J gene is TRBJ1-1, the V gene TRBV6-2 or TRBV6-3; 7 positions agree with TRBD1. The CDR3 consists of 14 residues. Germline loops: CDR1 MNHEY, CDR2 SVGEGT. V shed 7 bases and J 5 bases; nucleotides not matched to a gene: 10. The CDR3 nucleotides are TGTGCCAGCAACCCTGGAGGGGGCAAAACTGAAGCTTTCTTT. It yields the protein CASNPGGGKTEAFF.

There are many counts of this clone. This clone may be a read error of a much larger clone one base away. The chain couples TRBV7-2 to TRBJ2-1, with D tentatively TRBD1 or TRBD2 (5 bases each). Trimming cost V 5 bases and J 9 bases, with 11 bases left between them. The CDR3 length is 12 residues. Germline V lookup: CDR1 SGHTA, CDR2 FQGNSA. In DNA form, the CDR3 reads TGTGCCAGCAGCACCCGAGGGACTGAGCAGTTCTTC. As protein: CASSTRGTEQFF.

Judged by abundance, this clone is medium-sized. The rearrangement joins TRBV28 to TRBJ1-6, with D maybe TRBD1 (5 bases). Germline lookup yields CDR1 MDHEN and CDR2 SYDVKM. The CDR3 is 18 amino acids. Trimming pared 4 bases from V and 1 base from J, leaving 17 bases between. For the CDR3, the DNA is TGTGCCAGCAGTTGGGGGGGGGAGCGCAGATCCTATAATTCACCCCTCCACTTT. Protein: CASSWGGERRSYNSPLHF.